A selection of T cell receptor beta chains follows, all from one sample in a study of blood T cell repertoires in COVID-19. The repertoire was sequenced with immunoSEQ multiplex PCR; TCRdb's copy has only in-frame clones and lacks some. The table shows about 140,000 clones, with under 80% occurring only once. The sample consisted of peripheral blood. The receptors come from a man at least 80 years old with acute or convalescent COVID-19. The CDR3 runs from the conserved cysteine through the conserved F or W. The order of the fields is D gene, V gene, clone size, J gene, CDR3 protein, CDR3 DNA. D genes are given only for firm matches. Clone size is not always given. Where it is, it says once, few, many or a class for expanded clones.

d_call: TRBD1; v_call: TRBV6-5; clone_size: .; j_call: TRBJ2-3; cdr3_aa: CASSYVQGGTDTQYF; cdr3_nt: TGTGCCAGCAGTTACGTCCAGGGGGGCACAGATACGCAGTATTTT
d_call: .; v_call: TRBV2; clone_size: .; j_call: TRBJ2-7; cdr3_aa: CASKGEGTPLQKQYF; cdr3_nt: TGTGCCAGCAAGGGGGAGGGGACCCCACTCCAGAAGCAGTACTTC
d_call: TRBD2; v_call: TRBV5-1; clone_size: .; j_call: TRBJ2-4; cdr3_aa: CASSRLAGGKNIQYF; cdr3_nt: TGCGCCAGCAGCCGACTAGCGGGGGGAAAAAACATTCAGTACTTC
d_call: .; v_call: TRBV29-1; clone_size: once; j_call: TRBJ1-5; cdr3_aa: CSVAGLGQPQHF; cdr3_nt: TGCAGCGTTGCAGGGTTGGGACAGCCCCAGCATTTT
d_call: TRBD1; v_call: TRBV6-2/TRBV6-3; clone_size: .; j_call: TRBJ2-6; cdr3_aa: CASSRDRASSSGANVLTF; cdr3_nt: TGTGCCAGCAGTCGGGACAGGGCCTCAAGCTCTGGGGCCAACGTCCTGACTTTC
d_call: .; v_call: TRBV5-1; clone_size: .; j_call: TRBJ2-3; cdr3_aa: CASISEGADTQYF; cdr3_nt: TGCGCCAGCATCTCGGAAGGGGCAGATACGCAGTATTTT
d_call: .; v_call: TRBV7-9; clone_size: .; j_call: TRBJ1-3; cdr3_aa: CASSLVSGSGNTIYF; cdr3_nt: TGTGCCAGCAGCTTAGTTTCCGGGTCTGGAAACACCATATATTTT
d_call: .; v_call: TRBV2; clone_size: few; j_call: TRBJ2-3; cdr3_aa: CASSPEDTQYF; cdr3_nt: TGTGCCAGCAGTCCCGAGGATACGCAGTATTTT
d_call: .; v_call: TRBV11-2; clone_size: .; j_call: TRBJ2-6; cdr3_aa: CASSFRGSGANVLTF; cdr3_nt: TGTGCCAGCAGCTTCCGGGGCTCTGGGGCCAACGTCCTGACTTTC
d_call: TRBD1; v_call: TRBV27; clone_size: .; j_call: TRBJ2-7; cdr3_aa: CASSLAQGQGIYEQYF; cdr3_nt: TGTGCCAGCAGTTTGGCCCAGGGACAGGGGATCTACGAGCAGTACTTC
d_call: TRBD1; v_call: TRBV28; clone_size: few; j_call: TRBJ1-5; cdr3_aa: CASSTRSQGSQPQHF; cdr3_nt: TGTGCCAGCAGTACGCGATCACAGGGGTCACAGCCCCAGCATTTT
d_call: TRBD1; v_call: TRBV30; clone_size: once; j_call: TRBJ1-4; cdr3_aa: CAWKMTGRPNEKLFF; cdr3_nt: TGTGCCTGGAAGATGACAGGGAGGCCTAATGAAAAACTGTTTTTT
d_call: .; v_call: TRBV7-2; clone_size: .; j_call: TRBJ1-1; cdr3_aa: CASSLKWGLEAFF; cdr3_nt: TGTGCCAGCAGTTTAAAGTGGGGGCTTGAAGCTTTCTTT
d_call: .; v_call: TRBV18; clone_size: .; j_call: TRBJ2-5; cdr3_aa: CASRRGQGQETQYF; cdr3_nt: TGTGCCAGCCGCAGGGGACAAGGCCAAGAGACCCAGTACTTC
d_call: .; v_call: TRBV4-3; clone_size: .; j_call: TRBJ2-5; cdr3_aa: CASSLTGSRLGETQYF; cdr3_nt: TGCGCCAGCAGCCTCACAGGGTCCCGCTTGGGTGAGACCCAGTACTTC
d_call: .; v_call: TRBV7-2; clone_size: .; j_call: TRBJ1-4; cdr3_aa: CASSLTPSGVEKLFF; cdr3_nt: TGTGCCAGCAGCTTGACCCCCTCAGGGGTGGAAAAACTGTTTTTT
d_call: .; v_call: TRBV18; clone_size: .; j_call: TRBJ1-2; cdr3_aa: CASSPAGGDYGYTF; cdr3_nt: TGTGCCAGCTCGCCAGCCGGGGGGGACTATGGCTACACCTTC
d_call: .; v_call: TRBV19; clone_size: .; j_call: TRBJ1-5; cdr3_aa: CASQGFGQPQHF; cdr3_nt: TGTGCCAGTCAGGGTTTTGGTCAGCCCCAGCATTTT
d_call: .; v_call: TRBV18; clone_size: .; j_call: TRBJ1-4; cdr3_aa: CASSQGPLNEKLFF; cdr3_nt: TGTGCCAGCTCCCAGGGGCCCTTAAATGAAAAACTGTTTTTT
d_call: TRBD1; v_call: TRBV10-3; clone_size: .; j_call: TRBJ1-1; cdr3_aa: CAISDHSGGRNTEAFF; cdr3_nt: TGTGCCATCAGTGATCATTCAGGGGGCAGAAACACTGAAGCTTTCTTT
d_call: TRBD2; v_call: TRBV13; clone_size: .; j_call: TRBJ2-3; cdr3_aa: CASSFRSGGITDTQYF; cdr3_nt: TGTGCCAGCAGCTTCCGGAGCGGGGGGATTACAGATACGCAGTATTTT
d_call: TRBD1; v_call: TRBV5-1; clone_size: .; j_call: TRBJ2-5; cdr3_aa: CASSSQGQGRQETQYF; cdr3_nt: TGCGCCAGCAGCTCCCAAGGACAGGGGAGACAAGAGACCCAGTACTTC
d_call: TRBD1; v_call: TRBV27; clone_size: .; j_call: TRBJ1-1; cdr3_aa: CASSETGYATEAFF; cdr3_nt: TGTGCCAGCAGTGAGACAGGGTATGCCACTGAAGCTTTCTTT